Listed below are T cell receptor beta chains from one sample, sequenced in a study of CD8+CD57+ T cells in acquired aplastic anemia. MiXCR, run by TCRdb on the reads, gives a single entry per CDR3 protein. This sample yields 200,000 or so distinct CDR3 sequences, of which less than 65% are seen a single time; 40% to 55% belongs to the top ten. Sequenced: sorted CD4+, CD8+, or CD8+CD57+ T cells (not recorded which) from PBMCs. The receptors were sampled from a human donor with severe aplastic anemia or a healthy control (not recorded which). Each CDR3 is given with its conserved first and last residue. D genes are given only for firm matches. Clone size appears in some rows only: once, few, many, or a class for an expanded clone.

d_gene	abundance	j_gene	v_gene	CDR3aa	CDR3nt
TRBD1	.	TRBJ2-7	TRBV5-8	CASSSGRQGIVDYEQYF	TGTGCCAGCAGCTCGGGTCGACAGGGGATTGTGGACTACGAGCAGTACTTC
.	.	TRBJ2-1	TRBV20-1	CSARGAGEQFF	TGCAGTGCTAGAGGCGCAGGTGAGCAGTTCTTC
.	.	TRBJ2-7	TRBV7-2	CASSYQAGTGSYEQYF	TGTGCCAGCAGCTATCAAGCCGGGACGGGATCCTACGAGCAGTACTTC
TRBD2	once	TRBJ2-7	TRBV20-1	CSAPHLSGASSYEQYF	TGCAGTGCTCCCCACCTTAGCGGGGCGAGCTCCTACGAGCAGTACTTC
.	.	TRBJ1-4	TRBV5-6	CASSLRRTNEKLFF	TGTGCCAGCAGCTTGAGGAGGACTAATGAAAAACTGTTTTTT
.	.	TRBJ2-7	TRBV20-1	CSARPWTVNYEQYF	TGCAGTGCTAGGCCGTGGACAGTTAACTACGAGCAGTACTTC
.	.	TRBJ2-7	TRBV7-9	CASSLSPIEQYF	TGTGCCAGCAGCTTAAGCCCTATAGAGCAGTACTTC
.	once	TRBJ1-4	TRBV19	CATTSGTRNEKLFF	TGTGCCACTACAAGTGGGACGCGTAATGAAAAACTGTTTTTT
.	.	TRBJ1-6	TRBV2	CASSEARIGQNPPLHF	TGTGCCAGCAGTGAGGCGCGTATCGGTCAGAACCCACCCCTCCACTTT
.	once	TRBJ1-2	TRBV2	CASRAPIPGYTF	TGTGCCAGCAGGGCGCCTATCCCCGGCTACACCTTC
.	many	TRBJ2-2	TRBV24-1	CATSDFGMGPNTGELFF	TGTGCCACCAGTGATTTCGGGATGGGACCGAACACCGGGGAGCTGTTTTTT
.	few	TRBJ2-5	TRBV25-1	CASSEPGATQYF	TGTGCCAGCAGTGAGCCCGGGGCGACCCAGTACTTC
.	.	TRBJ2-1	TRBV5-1	CASSLLGVGDEQFF	TGCGCCAGCAGCTTGTTAGGGGTGGGAGATGAGCAGTTCTTC
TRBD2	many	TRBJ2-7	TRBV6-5	CASSYGLAGGYEQYF	TGTGCCAGCAGTTACGGGCTAGCGGGGGGATACGAGCAGTACTTC
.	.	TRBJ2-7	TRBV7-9	CASSLAITGIGYEQYF	TGTGCCAGCAGCTTAGCCATTACAGGGATTGGGTACGAGCAGTACTTC
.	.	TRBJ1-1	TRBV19	CASSKPTWNTEAFF	TGTGCCAGTAGTAAACCCACGTGGAACACTGAAGCTTTCTTT
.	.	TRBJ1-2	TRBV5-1	CASSFSGLGYGYTF	TGCGCCAGCAGCTTTTCGGGGCTAGGCTATGGCTACACCTTC
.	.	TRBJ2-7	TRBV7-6	CAGSLTGTYEQYF	TGTGCCGGCAGCTTAACAGGGACCTACGAGCAGTACTTC
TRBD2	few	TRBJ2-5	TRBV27	CASSLGGGAGETQYF	TGTGCCAGCAGTTTGGGCGGGGGGGCCGGAGAGACCCAGTACTTC
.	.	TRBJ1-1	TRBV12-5	CASNSYQYTEAFF	TGTGCCAGCAACTCTTATCAGTACACTGAAGCTTTCTTT
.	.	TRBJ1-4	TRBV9	CASSEQAREDEKLFF	TGTGCCAGCAGTGAACAGGCTAGGGAAGATGAAAAACTGTTTTTT
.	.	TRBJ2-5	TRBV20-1	CSARDQSETQYF	TGCAGTGCGCGGGATCAATCAGAGACCCAGTACTTC
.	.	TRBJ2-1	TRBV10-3	CAISESEAVEQFF	TGTGCCATCAGTGAGTCGGAAGCGGTTGAGCAGTTCTTC
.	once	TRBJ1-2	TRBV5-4	CASSFQGLLYGYTF	TGTGCCAGCAGCTTCCAAGGTCTTCTATACGGCTACACCTTC
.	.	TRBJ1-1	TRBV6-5	CASSYSRGVEAFF	TGTGCCAGCAGTTACTCACGGGGAGTGGAAGCTTTCTTT
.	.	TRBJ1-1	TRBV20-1	CSAKPMDTEAFF	TGCAGTGCTAAACCGATGGACACTGAAGCTTTCTTT
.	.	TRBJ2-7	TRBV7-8	CASMVSLAYEQYF	TGTGCCAGCATGGTTAGTTTGGCGTACGAGCAGTACTTC
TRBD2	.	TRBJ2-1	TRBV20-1	CSASTSGRGGNEQFF	TGCAGTGCTAGTACTAGCGGGAGGGGTGGCAATGAGCAGTTCTTC
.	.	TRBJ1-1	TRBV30	CAWRKEGILNTEAFF	TGTGCCTGGAGGAAAGAGGGGATTTTGAACACTGAAGCTTTCTTT
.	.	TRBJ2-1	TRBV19	CASSTSGHSDNEQFF	TGTGCCAGTAGTACTTCAGGGCACTCCGACAATGAGCAGTTCTTC
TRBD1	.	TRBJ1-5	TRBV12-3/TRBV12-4	CASTTGQGGGQPQHF	TGTGCCAGTACCACAGGACAGGGAGGAGGACAGCCCCAGCATTTT
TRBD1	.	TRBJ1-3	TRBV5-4	CASSSHRDRAGNTIYF	TGTGCCAGCAGCTCCCACCGGGACAGGGCTGGAAACACCATATATTTT
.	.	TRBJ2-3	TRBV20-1	CSASTGSDTQYF	TGCAGTGCTAGCACGGGTTCAGATACGCAGTATTTT
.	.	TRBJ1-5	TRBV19	CASSMDGSGNQPQHF	TGTGCCAGTAGTATGGACGGAAGCGGCAATCAGCCCCAGCATTTT
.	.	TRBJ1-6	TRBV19	CASRDVLNSPLHF	TGTGCCAGTAGGGACGTCCTAAATTCACCCCTCCACTTT
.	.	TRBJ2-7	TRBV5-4	CASSRSGGTYYEQYF	TGTGCCAGCAGCCGTAGTGGGGGTACTTACTACGAGCAGTACTTC
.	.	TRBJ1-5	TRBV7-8	CASSFGLRNQPQHF	TGTGCCAGCAGCTTCGGACTTAGAAATCAGCCCCAGCATTTT
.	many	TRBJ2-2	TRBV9	CASSVVKFPGELFF	TGTGCCAGCAGCGTAGTTAAGTTCCCCGGGGAGCTGTTTTTT
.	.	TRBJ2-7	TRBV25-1	CASIYLCSATGTATYEQYF	.
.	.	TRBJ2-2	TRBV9	CASSRREGAANTGELIF	TGTGCCAGCAGTCGGCGGGAAGGGGCCGCGAACACCGGGGAGCTGATTTTT
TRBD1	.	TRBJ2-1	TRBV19	CASSKGTDYNEQFF	TGTGCCAGTAGTAAAGGGACAGATTACAATGAGCAGTTCTTC
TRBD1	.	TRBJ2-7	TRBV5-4	CASSQPGQGSVEQYF	TGTGCCAGCAGCCAACCGGGACAGGGGTCGGTGGAGCAGTACTTC
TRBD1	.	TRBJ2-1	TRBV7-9	CASSLPGTANEQFF	TGTGCCAGCAGCTTACCGGGGACAGCCAATGAGCAGTTCTTC
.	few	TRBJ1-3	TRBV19	CASSQRTQGNTIYF	TGTGCCAGTTCACAACGGACCCAAGGAAACACCATATATTTT
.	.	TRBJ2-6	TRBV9	CASSVIGETGANVLTF	TGTGCCAGCAGCGTAATTGGGGAAACTGGGGCCAACGTCCTGACTTTC
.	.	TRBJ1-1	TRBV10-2	CASKGSLRAPLNTEAFF	TGCGCCAGCAAGGGCAGCTTAAGAGCACCCCTCAACACTGAAGCTTTCTTT
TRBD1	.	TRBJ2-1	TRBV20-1	CSASGQGANEQFF	TGCAGTGCTTCCGGACAGGGGGCCAATGAGCAGTTCTTC
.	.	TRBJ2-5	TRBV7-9	CASSRGQGGGGETQYF	TGTGCCAGCAGCCGCGGACAGGGAGGGGGGGGAGAGACCCAGTACTTC
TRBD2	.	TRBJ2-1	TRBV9	CASSVGEGNEQFF	TGTGCCAGCAGCGTAGGGGAGGGCAATGAGCAGTTCTTC